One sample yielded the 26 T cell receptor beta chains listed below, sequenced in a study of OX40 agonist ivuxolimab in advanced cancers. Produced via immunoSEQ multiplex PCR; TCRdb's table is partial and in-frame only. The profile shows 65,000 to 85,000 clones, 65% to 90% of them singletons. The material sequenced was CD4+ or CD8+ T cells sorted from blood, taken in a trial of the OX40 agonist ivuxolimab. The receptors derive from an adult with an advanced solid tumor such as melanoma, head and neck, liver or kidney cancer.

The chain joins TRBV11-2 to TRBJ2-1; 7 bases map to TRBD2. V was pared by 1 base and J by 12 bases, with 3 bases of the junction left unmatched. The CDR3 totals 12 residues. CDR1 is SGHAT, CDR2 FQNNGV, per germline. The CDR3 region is CASSLARLAQFF. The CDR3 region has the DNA TGTGCCAGCAGCTTAGCGAGACTAGCGCAGTTCTTC. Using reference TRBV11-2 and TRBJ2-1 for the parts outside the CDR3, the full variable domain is EAGVAQSPRYKIIEKRQSVAFWCNPISGHATLYWYQQILGQGPKLLIQFQNNGVVDDSQLPKDRFSAERLKGVDSTLKIQPAKLEDSAVYLCASSLARLAQFFGPGTRLTVL.

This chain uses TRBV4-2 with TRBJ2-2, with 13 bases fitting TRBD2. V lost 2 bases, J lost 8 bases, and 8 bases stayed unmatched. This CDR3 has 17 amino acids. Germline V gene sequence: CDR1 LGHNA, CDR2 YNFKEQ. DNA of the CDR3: TGTGCCAGCAGCCAATCCGGACTAGCGGGGGCCTGGGGGGAGCTGTTTTTT. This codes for CASSQSGLAGAWGELFF.

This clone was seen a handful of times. This chain's CDR3 is CASSRGGAGEKLFF. The DNA of the CDR3 is TGTGCCAGTAGTAGGGGGGGCGCAGGTGAAAAACTGTTTTTT. This chain links TRBV19 with TRBJ1-4; possible D gene TRBD1, 6 bases. Trimming pared 4 bases from V and 7 bases from J, leaving 13 bases between. Germline assignment: CDR1 LNHDA and CDR2 SQIVND (reference sequence). The CDR3 totals 14 residues. The whole variable domain, remainder taken from reference TRBV19 and TRBJ1-4, is DGGITQSPKYLFRKEGQNVTLSCEQNLNHDAMYWYRQDPGQGLRLIYYSQIVNDFQKGDIAEGYSVSREKKESFPLTVTSAQKNPTAFYLCASSRGGAGEKLFFGSGTQLSVL.

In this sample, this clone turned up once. CDR3 loop: CASSLTGNTIYF. CDR3 DNA: TGTGCCAGCAGCTTAACTGGAAACACCATATATTTT. V usage is TRBV7-9 and J usage is TRBJ1-3; D unresolved. The germline V and J ends were trimmed by 2 bases and 2 bases, with 1 base remaining between them. This CDR3 is 12 amino acids long. CDR1 and CDR2 (germline): SEHNR, FQNEAQ (reference sequence).

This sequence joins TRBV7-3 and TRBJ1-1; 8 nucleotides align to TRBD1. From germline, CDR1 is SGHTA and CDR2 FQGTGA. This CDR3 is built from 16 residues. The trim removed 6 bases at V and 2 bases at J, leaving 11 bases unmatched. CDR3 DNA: TGTGCCAGCAGTTTTACAGGGGGAAAGCATAACACTGAAGCTTTCTTT. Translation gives CASSFTGGKHNTEAFF.

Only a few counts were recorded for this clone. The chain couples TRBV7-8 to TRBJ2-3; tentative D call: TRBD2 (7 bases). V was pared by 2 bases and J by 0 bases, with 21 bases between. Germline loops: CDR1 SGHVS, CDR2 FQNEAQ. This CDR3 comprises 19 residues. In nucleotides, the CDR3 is TGTGCCAGCAGCTTATTTTATAGGGGGGGTCGCTCGAGCACAGATACGCAGTATTTT. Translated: CASSLFYRGGRSSTDTQYF.

CDR3 sequence (DNA): TGTGCCAGCAGAGTAAGCTCCTACAATGAGCAGTTCTTC. It encodes CASRVSSYNEQFF. V and J are TRBV6-6 and TRBJ2-1, with no clear D. Deletions cut 6 bases from V and 0 bases from J, with 6 bases between. This CDR3 comprises 13 residues. Germline values: CDR1 MNHNY, CDR2 SVGAGI (reference sequence).

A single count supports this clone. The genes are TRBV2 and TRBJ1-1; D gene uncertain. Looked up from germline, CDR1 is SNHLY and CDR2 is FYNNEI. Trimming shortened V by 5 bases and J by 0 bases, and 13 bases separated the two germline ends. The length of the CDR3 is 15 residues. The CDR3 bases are TGTGCCAGCAGTTCAACGGCAGGAATGAACACTGAAGCTTTCTTT. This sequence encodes CASSSTAGMNTEAFF.

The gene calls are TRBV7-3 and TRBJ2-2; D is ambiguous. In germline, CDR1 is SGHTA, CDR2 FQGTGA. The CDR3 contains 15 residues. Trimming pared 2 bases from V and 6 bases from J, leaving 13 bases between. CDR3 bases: TGTGCCAGCAGCTTACCGTCTGGATCGTCCGGGGAGCTGTTTTTT. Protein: CASSLPSGSSGELFF.

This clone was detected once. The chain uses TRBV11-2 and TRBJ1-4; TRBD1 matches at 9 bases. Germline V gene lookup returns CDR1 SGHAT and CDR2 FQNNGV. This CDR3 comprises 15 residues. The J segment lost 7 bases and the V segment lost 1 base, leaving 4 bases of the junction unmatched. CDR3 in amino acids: CASSLVTGGSEKLFF. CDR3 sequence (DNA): TGTGCCAGCAGCTTAGTCACAGGGGGCAGTGAAAAACTGTTTTTT.

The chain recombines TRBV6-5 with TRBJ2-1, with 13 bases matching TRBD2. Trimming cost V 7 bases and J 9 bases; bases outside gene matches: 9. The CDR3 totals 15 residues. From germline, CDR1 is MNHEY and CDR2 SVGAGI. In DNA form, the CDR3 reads TGTGCCAGCATTTCAACTAGCGGGGGGGCAGGTGAGCAGTTCTTC. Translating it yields CASISTSGGAGEQFF.

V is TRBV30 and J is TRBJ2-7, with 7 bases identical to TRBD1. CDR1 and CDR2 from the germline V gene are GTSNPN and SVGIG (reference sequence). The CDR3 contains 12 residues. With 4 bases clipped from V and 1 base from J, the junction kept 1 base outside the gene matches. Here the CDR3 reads CAWTRGSYEQYF. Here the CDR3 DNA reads TGTGCCTGGACCAGGGGGTCCTACGAGCAGTACTTC.

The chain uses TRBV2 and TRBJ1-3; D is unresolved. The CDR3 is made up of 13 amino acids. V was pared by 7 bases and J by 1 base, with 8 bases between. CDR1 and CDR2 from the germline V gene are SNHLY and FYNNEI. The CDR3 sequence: CASTRSSGNTIYF. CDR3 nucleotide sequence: TGTGCCAGCACTCGATCTTCTGGAAACACCATATATTTT.

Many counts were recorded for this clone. The CDR3 loop reads CASAAEAEETQYF. CDR3 DNA sequence: TGTGCCAGCGCGGCAGAAGCAGAAGAGACCCAGTACTTC. The chain recombines TRBV7-2 with TRBJ2-5; D is undetermined. V lost 8 bases and J lost 3, with 13 bases in between. The CDR3 is made up of 13 amino acids. The germline V gene encodes CDR1 SGHTA and CDR2 FQGNSA.

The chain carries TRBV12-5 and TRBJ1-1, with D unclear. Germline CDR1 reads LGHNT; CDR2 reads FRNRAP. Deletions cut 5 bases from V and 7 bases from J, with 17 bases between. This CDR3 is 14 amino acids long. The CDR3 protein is CASGPSGRENEAFF. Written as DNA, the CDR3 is TGTGCTAGTGGTCCCTCGGGCCGGGAAAATGAAGCTTTCTTT. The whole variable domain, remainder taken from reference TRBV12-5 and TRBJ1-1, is DARVTQTPRHKVTEMGQEVTMRCQPILGHNTVFWYRQTMMQGLELLAYFRNRAPLDDSGMPKDRFSAEMPDATLATLKIQPSEPRDSAVYFCASGPSGRENEAFFGQGTRLTVV.

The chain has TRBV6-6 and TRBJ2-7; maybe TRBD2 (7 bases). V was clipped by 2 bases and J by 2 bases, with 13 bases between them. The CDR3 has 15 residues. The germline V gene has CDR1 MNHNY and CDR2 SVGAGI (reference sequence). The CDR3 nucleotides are TGTGCCAGCAGTTACGGGGGGGGCCCCCCCTACGAGCAGTACTTC. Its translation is CASSYGGGPPYEQYF.

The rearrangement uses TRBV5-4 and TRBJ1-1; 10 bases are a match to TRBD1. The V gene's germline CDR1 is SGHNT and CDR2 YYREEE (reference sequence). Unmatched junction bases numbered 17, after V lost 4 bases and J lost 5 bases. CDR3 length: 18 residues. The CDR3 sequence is CASSPGQGLVSVGTEAFF. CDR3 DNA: TGTGCCAGCAGCCCGGGACAGGGGTTAGTATCGGTTGGGACTGAAGCTTTCTTT.

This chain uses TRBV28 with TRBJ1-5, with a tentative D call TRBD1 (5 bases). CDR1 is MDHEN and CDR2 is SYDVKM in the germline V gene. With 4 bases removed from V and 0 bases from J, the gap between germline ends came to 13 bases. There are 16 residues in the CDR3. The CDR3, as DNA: TGTGCCAGCAGTTCTATGGACATTTTTAGCAATCAGCCCCAGCATTTT. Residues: CASSSMDIFSNQPQHF. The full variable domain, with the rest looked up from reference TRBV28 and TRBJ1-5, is DVKVTQSSRYLVKRTGEKVFLECVQDMDHENMFWYRQDPGLGLRLIYFSYDVKMKEKGDIPEGYSVSREKKERFSLILESASTNQTSMYLCASSSMDIFSNQPQHFGDGTRLSIL.

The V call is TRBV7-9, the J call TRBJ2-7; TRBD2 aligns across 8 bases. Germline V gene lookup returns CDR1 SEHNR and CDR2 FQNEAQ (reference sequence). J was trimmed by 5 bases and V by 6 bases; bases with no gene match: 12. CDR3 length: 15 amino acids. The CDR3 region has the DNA TGTGCCAGCAGTCGAGTAGCGGGGATGGGGGACGAGCAGTACTTC. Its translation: CASSRVAGMGDEQYF.

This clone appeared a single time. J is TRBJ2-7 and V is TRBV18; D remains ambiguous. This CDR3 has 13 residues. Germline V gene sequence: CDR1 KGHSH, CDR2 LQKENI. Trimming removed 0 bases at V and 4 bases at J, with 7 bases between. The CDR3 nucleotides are TGTGCCAGCTCACCACCTAACATGTACGAGCAGTACTTC. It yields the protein CASSPPNMYEQYF.

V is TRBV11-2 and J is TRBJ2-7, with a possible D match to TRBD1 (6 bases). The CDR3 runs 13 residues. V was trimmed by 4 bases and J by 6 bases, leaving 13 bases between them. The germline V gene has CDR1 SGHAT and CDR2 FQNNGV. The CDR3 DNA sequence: TGTGCCAGCAGCTCGAGTCGGGACACCGAGCAGTACTTC. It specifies CASSSSRDTEQYF.

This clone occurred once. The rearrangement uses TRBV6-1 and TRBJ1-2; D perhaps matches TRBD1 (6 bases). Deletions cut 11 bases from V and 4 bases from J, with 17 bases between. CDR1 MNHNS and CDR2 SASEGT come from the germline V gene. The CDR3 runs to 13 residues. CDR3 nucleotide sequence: TGTGCCGGGTTGGATCGGACAGTCTATGGCTACACCTTC. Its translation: CAGLDRTVYGYTF.

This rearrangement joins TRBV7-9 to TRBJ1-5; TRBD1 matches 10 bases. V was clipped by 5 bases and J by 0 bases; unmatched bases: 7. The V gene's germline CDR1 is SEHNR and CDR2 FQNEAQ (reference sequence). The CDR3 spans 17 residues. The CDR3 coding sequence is TGTGCCAGCAGCCTAGGGACAGGGGACTATAGCAATCAGCCCCAGCATTTT. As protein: CASSLGTGDYSNQPQHF.

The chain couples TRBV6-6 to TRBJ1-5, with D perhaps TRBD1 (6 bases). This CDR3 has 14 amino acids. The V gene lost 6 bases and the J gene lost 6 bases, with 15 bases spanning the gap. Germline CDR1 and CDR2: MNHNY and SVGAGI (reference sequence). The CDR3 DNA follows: TGTGCCAGCAGGTCAGGGGTTACCACTCAGCCCCAGCATTTT. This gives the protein CASRSGVTTQPQHF.

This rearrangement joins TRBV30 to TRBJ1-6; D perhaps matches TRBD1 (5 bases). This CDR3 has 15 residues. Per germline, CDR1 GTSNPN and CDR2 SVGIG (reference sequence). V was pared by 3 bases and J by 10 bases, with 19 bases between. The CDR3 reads CAWRGVASLGSPLHF. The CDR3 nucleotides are TGTGCCTGGAGGGGGGTAGCGTCCCTGGGGTCACCCCTCCACTTT. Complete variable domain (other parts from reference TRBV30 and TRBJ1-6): SQTIHQWPATLVQPVGSPLSLECTVEGTSNPNLYWYRQAAGRGLQLLFYSVGIGQISSEVPQNLSASRPQDRQFILSSKKLLLSDSGFYLCAWRGVASLGSPLHFGNGTRLTVT.

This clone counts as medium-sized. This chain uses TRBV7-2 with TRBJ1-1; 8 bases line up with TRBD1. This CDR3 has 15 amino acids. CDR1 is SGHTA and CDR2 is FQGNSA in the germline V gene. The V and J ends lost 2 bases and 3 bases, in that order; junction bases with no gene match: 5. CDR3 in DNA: TGTGCCAGCAGCTTAAGCAGGGGGCGGGACACTGAAGCTTTCTTT. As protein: CASSLSRGRDTEAFF.